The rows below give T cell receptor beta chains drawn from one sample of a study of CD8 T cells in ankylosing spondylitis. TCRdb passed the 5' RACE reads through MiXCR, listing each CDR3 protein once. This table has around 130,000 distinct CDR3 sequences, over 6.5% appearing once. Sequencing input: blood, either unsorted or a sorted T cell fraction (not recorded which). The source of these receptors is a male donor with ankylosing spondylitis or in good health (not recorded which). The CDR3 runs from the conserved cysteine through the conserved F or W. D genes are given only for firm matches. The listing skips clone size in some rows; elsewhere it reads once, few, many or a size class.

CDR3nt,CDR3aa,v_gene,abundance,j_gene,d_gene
TGCGCCAGCAGCCCGATCCCGGCGACAGGGATGCCGGGCTACACCTTC,CASSPIPATGMPGYTF,TRBV5-1,many,TRBJ1-2,TRBD1
TGCGCCAGCAGCCCTTCACAGGGACGCACAGATACGCAGTATTTT,CASSPSQGRTDTQYF,TRBV5-1,many,TRBJ2-3,.
TGTGCCAGCTCACCGTGGAAGGATACTGAAGCTTTCTTT,CASSPWKDTEAFF,TRBV18,many,TRBJ1-1,.
TGTGCCAGCACCGCGGGACTTGGGACTGAAGCTTTCTTT,CASTAGLGTEAFF,TRBV28,.,TRBJ1-1,.
TGCGCCAGCAGCTTGGCGGAGGGGGTTAACTATGGCTACACCTTC,CASSLAEGVNYGYTF,TRBV5-1,few,TRBJ1-2,.
TGTGCCAGCTCACCATTACAGGGGGTGTACGAGCAGTACTTC,CASSPLQGVYEQYF,TRBV18,many,TRBJ2-7,TRBD1
TGCGCCAGCAGCTTGGACGCAGGGAGGAATCAGCCCCAGCATTTT,CASSLDAGRNQPQHF,TRBV5-1,many,TRBJ1-5,.
TGTGCCATCAGACCATCGACAGGTCCCTCCTACGAGCAGTACTTC,CAIRPSTGPSYEQYF,TRBV10-3,.,TRBJ2-7,.
TGCGCCAGCAGCCAAGATCTTCCGGGAAGGCATGGCTACACCTTC,CASSQDLPGRHGYTF,TRBV4-3,many,TRBJ1-2,.
TGTGCCAGCAGCTTAGGGATAGCGGGCTACAATGAGCAGTTCTTC,CASSLGIAGYNEQFF,TRBV7-2,many,TRBJ2-1,TRBD2
TGCAGTGCTAGAGTCGGGGGCGGTTCGGAGCAGTTCTTC,CSARVGGGSEQFF,TRBV20-1,many,TRBJ2-1,.